This TCR beta chain was found in a study of OX40 agonist ivuxolimab in advanced cancers. Study summary: The dose-escalation cohort was approximately 84% male, with a mean age of around 60 years, ranging roughly 20 to 90.

CDR1 and CDR2 from the germline V gene are LNHDA and SQIVND (reference sequence). This CDR3 spans 13 amino acids. Trimming removed 4 bases from V and 3 bases from J, with 9 bases in between. Sequencing was performed with immunoSEQ multiplex PCR; in TCRdb, only in-frame clones are kept and a portion is missing. This repertoire shows over 70,000 clones, around 87% found once; its top ten account for under 2%. The chain has TRBV19 and TRBJ2-5; tentatively, D is TRBD2 (6 bases). This sample comprised CD4+ or CD8+ T cells sorted from blood, obtained in a trial of the OX40 agonist ivuxolimab. This sequence was found in an adult with an advanced solid tumor such as melanoma, head and neck, liver or kidney cancer. DNA for the CDR3: TGTGCCAGTAGTAGCGGGGCAGAAGAGACCCAGTACTTC. As protein: CASSSGAEETQYF.